Listed here are 31 T cell receptor beta chains from one sample, sequenced in a study of cytomegalovirus exposure and HLA in healthy donors. PCR used 60 Vbeta primers and 13 Jbeta primers. The method was immunoSEQ multiplex PCR; TCRdb's version includes in-frame clones alone and lacks a portion of them. The sample carries approximately 100,000 clones, about 85% recorded once. The sample was PBMCs. The source is a man aged 35 to 55 in good health and CMV-seropositive.

The V and J genes are TRBV9 and TRBJ2-1; 9 bases agree with TRBD2. Germline trimming cut 2 bases from V and 9 bases from J; bases unmatched to any gene: 9. Germline-derived CDR1 and CDR2 are SGDLS and YYNGEE. The CDR3 runs to 15 residues. As DNA, the CDR3 is TGTGCCAGCAGCGTTCACGCGGGAGGGCGAGGTGAGCAGTTCTTC. Protein sequence: CASSVHAGGRGEQFF.

The gene calls are TRBV5-1 and TRBJ2-3; D unresolved. The V end lost 0 bases, the J end lost 0 bases, and 11 bases lay between the germline ends. The CDR3 is 16 residues long. The germline gives CDR1 SGHRS, CDR2 YFSETQ. CDR3 sequence: CASSLVRGTSTDTQYF. The CDR3 nucleotides read TGCGCCAGCAGCTTGGTTCGCGGTACTAGCACAGATACGCAGTATTTT.

As to this clone: This same CDR3 is encoded by further DNA sequences in the sample. The chain recombines TRBV19 with TRBJ2-7; 10 bases fit TRBD1. From germline, CDR1 is LNHDA and CDR2 SQIVND (reference sequence). With 9 bases clipped from V and 5 bases from J, the junction kept 7 bases outside the gene matches. The CDR3 is 13 residues long. Written as DNA, the CDR3 is TGTGCCAGCCGAGACAGGGGGCATGACGAGCAGTACTTC. Translation: CASRDRGHDEQYF.

CDR3 bases: TGCGCCAGCAGCCAAGATCGATTGGCGGGAGGGGCGGCCAAAAACATTCAGTACTTC. Translating it yields CASSQDRLAGGAAKNIQYF. The chain employs TRBV4-1 and TRBJ2-4; 9 bases line up with TRBD2. CDR3 length: 19 amino acids. Germline CDR1 and CDR2: MGHRA and YSYEKL. Losses at the gene ends were 0 bases for V and 1 base for J; bases not matched to a gene: 10.

This clone was seen a handful of times. The chain uses TRBV16 and TRBJ2-7, with 10 bases identical to TRBD1. This CDR3 has 15 amino acids. The ends lost 4 bases at V and 2 bases at J; junction bases unmatched: 5. Germline CDR1 is KGHSY and CDR2 is FQNENV. CDR3 residues: CASSPAGTGAYEQYF. The CDR3 DNA reads as TGTGCCAGCAGCCCAGCCGGGACAGGGGCCTACGAGCAGTACTTC.

The V and J genes are TRBV15 and TRBJ2-5, with 10 nucleotides matching TRBD1. In germline, CDR1 is LNHNV, CDR2 YYDKDF (reference sequence). This CDR3 comprises 17 residues. V was pared by 1 base and J by 5 bases, with 10 bases of the junction left unmatched. CDR3 nucleotide sequence: TGTGCCACCAGCAGAGGGGAGACGGGACAGGGGATTGAGACCCAGTACTTC. It encodes CATSRGETGQGIETQYF.

The genes are TRBV5-1 and TRBJ2-7, with TRBD2 as a possible D gene (6 bases). With 5 bases removed from V and 5 bases from J, the gap between germline ends came to 14 bases. Germline lookup yields CDR1 SGHRS and CDR2 YFSETQ. The CDR3 contains 13 residues. CDR3 amino acids: CASRAGSTDEQYF. The CDR3 region has the DNA TGCGCCAGCAGGGCGGGATCCACCGACGAGCAGTACTTC.

The chain couples TRBV7-2 to TRBJ2-1; maybe TRBD2 (6 bases). With 0 bases removed from V and 7 bases from J, the gap between germline ends came to 16 bases. CDR1 SGHTA and CDR2 FQGNSA come from the germline V gene. CDR3 length: 16 residues. This chain's CDR3 is CASSLARPGAGNEQFF. In DNA form, the CDR3 reads TGTGCCAGCAGCTTAGCTAGGCCGGGAGCTGGGAATGAGCAGTTCTTC.

This sequence joins TRBV28 and TRBJ2-5; 8 nucleotides match TRBD2. The CDR3 is 14 residues long. Germline V gene sequence: CDR1 MDHEN, CDR2 SYDVKM. Unmatched junction bases numbered 5, after V lost 5 bases and J lost 3 bases. This CDR3 is CASSAPGLEETQYF. The CDR3 DNA reads as TGTGCCAGCAGTGCGCCGGGACTAGAAGAGACCCAGTACTTC.

On this clone itself: Other DNA sequences in this specimen translate into the identical CDR3. The J gene is TRBJ1-1, the V gene TRBV9; the D is unclear. The CDR3 has 13 residues. Germline V lookup: CDR1 SGDLS, CDR2 YYNGEE. The V gene lost 2 bases and the J gene lost 1 base, with 6 bases spanning the gap. The CDR3 loop reads CASSVSGNTEAFF. The CDR3 coding sequence is TGTGCCAGCAGCGTGTCCGGGAACACTGAAGCTTTCTTT.

The V gene is TRBV19, the J gene TRBJ2-1, with 7 bases lining up with TRBD1. V lost 5 bases to trimming and J lost 5 bases; unmatched junction nucleotides: 9. Per the germline V gene, CDR1 is LNHDA and CDR2 is SQIVND (reference sequence). The CDR3 has 15 residues. In nucleotides, the CDR3 is TGTGCCAGTAGTCACGACAGGGCGTGGGACAATGAGCAGTTCTTC. It encodes CASSHDRAWDNEQFF.

The J gene is TRBJ1-5, the V gene TRBV19; D is ambiguous. Per germline, CDR1 LNHDA and CDR2 SQIVND (reference sequence). The CDR3 covers 12 residues. The V gene lost 3 bases and the J gene lost 5 bases, with 5 bases spanning the gap. For the CDR3, the DNA is TGTGCCAGTAGTATTCTAGATCAGCCCCAGCATTTT. It translates to CASSILDQPQHF. The full variable domain, completed using reference TRBV19 and TRBJ1-5, is DGGITQSPKYLFRKEGQNVTLSCEQNLNHDAMYWYRQDPGQGLRLIYYSQIVNDFQKGDIAEGYSVSREKKESFPLTVTSAQKNPTAFYLCASSILDQPQHFGDGTRLSIL.

CDR3 DNA sequence: TGTGCCAGCAGCTTGGGGGGGGTCGGTGGGGCCAACGTCCTGACTTTC. Its protein product is CASSLGGVGGANVLTF. The gene calls are TRBV5-4 and TRBJ2-6; tentatively, D is TRBD2 (6 bases). The CDR3 covers 16 residues. The germline CDR1 and CDR2 sequences are SGHNT and YYREEE (reference sequence). The V gene lost 0 bases and the J gene lost 3 bases, with 10 bases spanning the gap.

This chain joins TRBV4-2 and TRBJ1-5, with 7 bases identical to TRBD1. V shed 0 bases and J 5 bases; nucleotides not matched to a gene: 4. The CDR3 is 15 residues long. The V gene's germline CDR1 is LGHNA and CDR2 YNFKEQ. The DNA for the CDR3 is TGTGCCAGCAGCCAAGACAGGGGGAGGCATCAGCCCCAGCATTTT. Translation: CASSQDRGRHQPQHF.

The chain recombines TRBV11-3 with TRBJ2-1; 14 nucleotides line up with TRBD2. The CDR3 consists of 15 residues. V shed 6 bases and J 6 bases; nucleotides not matched to a gene: 4. The germline CDR1 and CDR2 sequences are SGHNT and YENEEA. Written as DNA, the CDR3 is TGTGCCAGCAGACCCGGGACTAGCGGGGGCAATGAGCAGTTCTTC. Translated, it gives CASRPGTSGGNEQFF.

This clone is a singleton in its sample. This rearrangement joins TRBV18 to TRBJ1-1, with unresolved D. Germline CDR1 and CDR2: KGHSH and LQKENI. This CDR3 comprises 14 residues. The V gene lost 2 bases and the J gene lost 1 base, with 8 bases spanning the gap. The CDR3 here is CASSPSTPNTEAFF. CDR3 nucleotide sequence: TGTGCCAGCTCACCATCCACTCCGAACACTGAAGCTTTCTTT.

The V call is TRBV6-1, the J call TRBJ1-6; 7 bases line up with TRBD1. V shed 6 bases, J shed 8 bases, and the junction held 4 bases outside the gene matches. The CDR3 is 13 residues long. Germline V gene sequence: CDR1 MNHNS, CDR2 SASEGT. The CDR3 sequence: CASSHTGDSPLHF. CDR3 coding DNA: TGTGCCAGCAGCCATACAGGGGATTCACCCCTCCACTTT.

This clone showed up just once. V and J are TRBV7-2 and TRBJ2-2; 8 nucleotides match TRBD2. Trimming took 5 bases from V and 0 from J; bases not matched to a gene: 5. CDR1 is SGHTA, CDR2 FQGNSA, per germline. This CDR3 is built from 16 residues. In DNA form, the CDR3 reads TGTGCCAGCAGCATGTGGACTAGCACGAACACCGGGGAGCTGTTTTTT. Residues: CASSMWTSTNTGELFF.

This clone was found once. The chain recombines TRBV13 with TRBJ1-1, with TRBD1 identical over 10 bases. The J segment lost 3 bases and the V segment lost 3 bases, leaving 1 base of the junction unmatched. The CDR3 extends over 14 amino acids. Germline CDR1 and CDR2: PRHDT and FYEKMQ (reference sequence). The CDR3 DNA follows: TGTGCCAGCAGCTTCGACAGGGGGCACACTGAAGCTTTCTTT. This gives the protein CASSFDRGHTEAFF.

The count of this clone is one. The CDR3 DNA follows: TGTGCCAGCAGCGTTCGGACAGGGAGTAATGAAAAACTGTTTTTT. It is translated as CASSVRTGSNEKLFF. The gene calls are TRBV9 and TRBJ1-4; 8 nucleotides align to TRBD1. The CDR3 covers 15 residues. V dropped 2 bases and J dropped 4; count of bases not matched to a gene: 4. CDR1 is SGDLS, CDR2 YYNGEE, per germline.

The chain recombines TRBV19 with TRBJ1-1; possibly TRBD1 for D (6 bases). The CDR3 consists of 13 residues. V lost 8 bases, J lost 4 bases, and 14 bases lay in between. CDR1 is LNHDA and CDR2 is SQIVND in the germline V gene (reference sequence). The CDR3, as DNA: TGTGCCAGTCGTACAGGGTTGGGCACTGAAGCTTTCTTT. It codes for CASRTGLGTEAFF. The entire variable domain, with the rest obtained from reference TRBV19 and TRBJ1-1, is as follows: DGGITQSPKYLFRKEGQNVTLSCEQNLNHDAMYWYRQDPGQGLRLIYYSQIVNDFQKGDIAEGYSVSREKKESFPLTVTSAQKNPTAFYLCASRTGLGTEAFFGQGTRLTVV.

V gene TRBV20-1 combines with J gene TRBJ2-1; unclear D gene. V dropped 2 bases and J dropped 8 bases, with 4 bases sitting between them. Germline CDR1 and CDR2: DFQATT and SNEGSKA (reference sequence). This CDR3 region has 10 residues. For the CDR3, the DNA is TGCAGTGCTAGACTATATGAGCAGTTCTTC. It encodes CSARLYEQFF.

V usage is TRBV7-8 and J usage is TRBJ2-7; D is unresolved. CDR1 is SGHVS and CDR2 is FQNEAQ in the germline V gene. The CDR3 totals 11 residues. The ends were cut back, 4 bases at V and 5 bases at J, with 6 bases in the middle. The CDR3 DNA sequence: TGTGCCAGCAGCTCCTTAAACGAGCAGTACTTC. It is translated as CASSSLNEQYF. The entire variable domain, with the rest obtained from reference TRBV7-8 and TRBJ2-7, is as follows: GAGVSQSPRYKVAKRGQDVALRCDPISGHVSLFWYQQALGQGPEFLTYFQNEAQLDKSGLPSDRFFAERPEGSVSTLKIQRTQQEDSAVYLCASSSLNEQYFGPGTRLTVT.

As DNA, the CDR3 is TGTGCCACCAGCAGACAAGGACAGTCCTCTGGAAACACCATATATTTT. Protein: CATSRQGQSSGNTIYF. The chain uses TRBV15 and TRBJ1-3; possibly TRBD1 for D (6 bases). Trimming removed 2 bases from V and 0 bases from J, with 11 bases in between. Germline V gene lookup returns CDR1 LNHNV and CDR2 YYDKDF (reference sequence). The CDR3 runs to 16 residues.

V gene TRBV2 combines with J gene TRBJ2-5, with 8 bases lining up with TRBD1. In germline, CDR1 is SNHLY, CDR2 FYNNEI. The CDR3 runs to 13 residues. V gave up 8 bases and J gave up 5 bases; unmatched junction bases: 7. The CDR3 loop reads CASLTRGRETQYF. The DNA for the CDR3 is TGTGCCAGCCTAACCAGGGGGCGGGAGACCCAGTACTTC.

V usage is TRBV15 and J usage is TRBJ2-5, with 12 bases identical to TRBD1. Germline assignment: CDR1 LNHNV and CDR2 YYDKDF (reference sequence). The CDR3 totals 17 residues. J lost 5 bases, V lost 0 bases, and 7 bases had no gene match. Written as DNA, the CDR3 is TGTGCCACCAGCAGAGAGAGGGACAGGGGGCCGGAGGAGACCCAGTACTTC. This encodes CATSRERDRGPEETQYF.

This sequence joins TRBV15 and TRBJ2-7, with TRBD1 identical over 10 bases. After removal of 1 base from V and 4 bases from J, the junction contained 7 bases not matched to a gene. The CDR3 is 16 amino acids. CDR1 LNHNV and CDR2 YYDKDF come from the germline V gene (reference sequence). The CDR3 region is CATSRGAGQGFYEQYF. The CDR3 DNA reads as TGTGCCACCAGCAGAGGAGCGGGACAGGGGTTTTACGAGCAGTACTTC.

This sequence joins TRBV19 and TRBJ2-7; maybe TRBD1 (6 bases). V dropped 9 bases and J dropped 2 bases, with 14 bases sitting between them. This CDR3 has 13 amino acids. Germline-derived CDR1 and CDR2 are LNHDA and SQIVND (reference sequence). CDR3 residues: CARNGQQPYEQYF. The CDR3 DNA follows: TGTGCCAGAAATGGACAGCAACCCTACGAGCAGTACTTC.

The chain uses TRBV14 and TRBJ1-6; tentative D call: TRBD1 (6 bases). Trimming left V 2 bases short and J 8 bases short, with 13 bases between. This CDR3 has 15 amino acids. CDR1 SGHDN and CDR2 FVKESK come from the germline V gene. Here the CDR3 reads CASSQSGVGDSPLHF. As DNA, the CDR3 is TGTGCCAGCAGCCAATCAGGGGTCGGTGATTCACCCCTCCACTTT. Based on the CDR3 plus reference TRBV14 and TRBJ1-6, the full variable domain is EAGVTQFPSHSVIEKGQTVTLRCDPISGHDNLYWYRRVMGKEIKFLLHFVKESKQDESGMPNNRFLAERTGGTYSTLKVQPAELEDSGVYFCASSQSGVGDSPLHFGNGTRLTVT.

V is TRBV5-1 and J is TRBJ1-1, with D perhaps matching TRBD1 (5 bases). CDR3 length equals 15 residues. Germline assignment: CDR1 SGHRS and CDR2 YFSETQ. V was trimmed by 5 bases and J by 3 bases, leaving 17 bases between them. The CDR3 loop reads CASRRGRNRYTEAFF. In DNA, the CDR3 is TGCGCCAGCAGGCGTGGTCGAAACAGGTACACTGAAGCTTTCTTT.

The rearrangement uses TRBV19 and TRBJ2-5, with 9 bases that match TRBD1. CDR1 LNHDA and CDR2 SQIVND come from the germline V gene (reference sequence). The CDR3 is 15 amino acids. Trimming cost V 7 bases and J 5 bases; bases outside gene matches: 11. The CDR3 nucleotides are TGTGCCAGTAAAGGGTCCGGGACAGGGATTGAGACCCAGTACTTC. This translates into CASKGSGTGIETQYF. Full variable domain (rest looked up from reference TRBV19 and TRBJ2-5): DGGITQSPKYLFRKEGQNVTLSCEQNLNHDAMYWYRQDPGQGLRLIYYSQIVNDFQKGDIAEGYSVSREKKESFPLTVTSAQKNPTAFYLCASKGSGTGIETQYFGPGTRLLVL.